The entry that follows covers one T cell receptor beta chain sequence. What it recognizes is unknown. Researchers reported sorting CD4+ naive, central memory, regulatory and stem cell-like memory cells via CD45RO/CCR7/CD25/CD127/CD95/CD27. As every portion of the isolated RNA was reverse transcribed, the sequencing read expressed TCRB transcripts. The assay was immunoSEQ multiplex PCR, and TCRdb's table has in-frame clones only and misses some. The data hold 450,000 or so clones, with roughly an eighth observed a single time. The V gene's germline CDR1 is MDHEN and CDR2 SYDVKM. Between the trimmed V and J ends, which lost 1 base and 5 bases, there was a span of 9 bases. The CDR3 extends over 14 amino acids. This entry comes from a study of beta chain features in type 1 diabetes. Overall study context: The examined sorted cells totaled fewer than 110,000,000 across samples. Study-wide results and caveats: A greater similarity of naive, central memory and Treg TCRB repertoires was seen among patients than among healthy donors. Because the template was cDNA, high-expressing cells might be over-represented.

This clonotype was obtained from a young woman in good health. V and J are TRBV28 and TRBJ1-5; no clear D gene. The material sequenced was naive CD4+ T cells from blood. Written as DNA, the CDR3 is TGTGCCAGCAGTTTATCATGGGGATATCAGCCCCAGCATTTT. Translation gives CASSLSWGYQPQHF.